This T cell receptor beta chain was retrieved from a study of control samples from healthy donors and cancer patients. Clones were sequenced by immunoSEQ multiplex PCR, and TCRdb holds only the in-frame ones, with some missing. Of approximately 52,000 clones listed, roughly nine tenths were seen once; the top ten hold more than 12%. V gave up 5 bases and J gave up 7 bases, with 14 bases separating them. The length of the CDR3 is 13 residues. Germline V gives CDR1 SNHLY, CDR2 FYNNEI. The rearrangement joins TRBV2 to TRBJ1-1; D is perhaps TRBD1 (5 bases). This receptor was obtained from a man in his fifties or sixties with head and neck cancer. The specimen sequenced was PBMCs. The CDR3 DNA reads as TGTGCCAGCAGTAAAAACGGAGGGGATGAAGCTTTCTTT. Residues: CASSKNGGDEAFF. Drawing the rest from reference TRBV2 and TRBJ1-1, the complete variable domain is EPEVTQTPSHQVTQMGQEVILRCVPISNHLYFYWYRQILGQKVEFLVSFYNNEISEKSEIFDDQFSVERPDGSNFTLKIRSTKLEDSAMYFCASSKNGGDEAFFGQGTRLTVV.